One sample yielded the 31 T cell receptor beta chains listed below, sequenced in a study of blood T cell repertoires in COVID-19. Assay: immunoSEQ multiplex PCR; the TCRdb copy retains only in-frame clones and omits some. The profile covers some 250,000 clones, with about 76% appearing a single time and under 3% taken by the ten largest. What was sequenced was peripheral blood. These receptor sequences come from a woman in her sixties with active or convalescent COVID-19.

This clone has more than one count but fewer than ten. The rearrangement joins TRBV9 to TRBJ1-2, with a possible D match to TRBD1 (6 bases). The ends were cut back, 2 bases at V and 6 bases at J, with 14 bases in the middle. CDR3 size: 14 residues. Looked up from germline, CDR1 is SGDLS and CDR2 is YYNGEE. The CDR3 loop is CASSVPGQAHGYTF. CDR3 coding DNA: TGTGCCAGCAGCGTCCCGGGACAAGCCCATGGCTACACCTTC.

This chain uses TRBV5-1 with TRBJ1-2, with TRBD1 as a possible D gene (6 bases). V was shortened by 4 bases and J by 2 bases, with 36 bases between the two germline ends. CDR1 is SGHRS and CDR2 is YFSETQ in the germline V gene. This CDR3 comprises 22 residues. The CDR3 DNA reads as TGCGCCAGCAGCCTCGATTTTTACGTGGTAACAGGGATAAGTTCGGTCAACTATGGCTACACCTTC. Protein sequence: CASSLDFYVVTGISSVNYGYTF.

The rearrangement links TRBV7-9 to TRBJ1-1, with a possible D match to TRBD1 (5 bases). V lost 2 bases and J lost 0, with 7 bases in between. Germline lookup yields CDR1 SEHNR and CDR2 FQNEAQ (reference sequence). This CDR3 region has 14 residues. CDR3 sequence: CASSLKGMNTEAFF. CDR3 sequence (DNA): TGTGCCAGCAGCTTAAAGGGGATGAACACTGAAGCTTTCTTT.

The chain is built from TRBV7-2 and TRBJ2-1, with 8 bases matching TRBD2. Unmatched junction bases numbered 11, after V lost 0 bases and J lost 10 bases. The CDR3 is 16 residues long. Germline CDR1 and CDR2: SGHTA and FQGNSA. CDR3 amino acids: CASSLARASGRVEQFF. The CDR3 nucleotides are TGTGCCAGCAGCTTAGCGAGGGCTAGCGGGCGGGTAGAGCAGTTCTTC. Complete variable domain (other parts from reference TRBV7-2 and TRBJ2-1): GAGVSQSPSNKVTEKGKDVELRCDPISGHTALYWYRQSLGQGLEFLIYFQGNSAPDKSGLPSDRFSAERTGGSVSTLTIQRTQQEDSAVYLCASSLARASGRVEQFFGPGTRLTVL.

The chain carries TRBV5-1 and TRBJ1-5; possibly TRBD1 for D (6 bases). The ends were cut back, 3 bases at V and 0 bases at J, with 10 bases in the middle. Germline V CDR1 and CDR2: SGHRS, YFSETQ. The CDR3 covers 15 residues. CDR3 in amino acids: CASSSTGNSNQPQHF. For the CDR3, the DNA is TGCGCCAGCAGCTCCACAGGGAATAGCAATCAGCCCCAGCATTTT.

The rearrangement links TRBV23-1 to TRBJ1-1; D is uncertain. TRBV23-1 is recorded as an ORF, its role being uncertain. The CDR3 contains 15 residues. V lost 3 bases to trimming and J lost 3 bases, with 14 bases between them. The CDR3 DNA is TGCGCCAGCAGTCAGGGGTCGGAGGGAGACACTGAAGCTTTCTTT. Translating it yields CASSQGSEGDTEAFF.

This clone was detected a few times. V is TRBV5-6 and J is TRBJ2-5, with D tentatively TRBD1 (5 bases). The V and J ends lost 3 bases and 0 bases respectively, with 6 bases between them. The germline V gene has CDR1 SGHDT and CDR2 YYEEEE. The CDR3 is 13 residues long. CDR3 sequence (DNA): TGTGCCAGCAGCTCAGGGCACCAAGAGACCCAGTACTTC. It yields the protein CASSSGHQETQYF. Based on the CDR3 plus reference TRBV5-6 and TRBJ2-5, the full variable domain is DAGVTQSPTHLIKTRGQQVTLRCSPKSGHDTVSWYQQALGQGPQFIFQYYEEEERQRGNFPDRFSGHQFPNYSSELNVNALLLGDSALYLCASSSGHQETQYFGPGTRLLVL.

The count of this clone is one. The CDR3 DNA reads as TGTGCCAGCAGTTTGGACAGGAACAATGAGCAGTTCTTC. This sequence encodes CASSLDRNNEQFF. This chain links TRBV12-3 or TRBV12-4 with TRBJ2-1; 7 bases are shared with TRBD1. CDR3 size: 13 residues. V trimming: 3 bases; J trimming: 5 bases; junction bases outside the gene matches: 1.

This clone was seen a handful of times. The chain carries TRBV2 and TRBJ1-5; 8 nucleotides align to TRBD1. V gave up 2 bases and J gave up 5 bases; unmatched junction bases: 2. Germline V gene lookup returns CDR1 SNHLY and CDR2 FYNNEI. This CDR3 has 14 residues. Written as DNA, the CDR3 is TGTGCCAGCAGTGAACAGGGGGCTCATCAGCCCCAGCATTTT. It encodes CASSEQGAHQPQHF.

This clone was found once. The chain has TRBV7-9 and TRBJ1-6; no reliable D call. The length of the CDR3 is 14 residues. Looked up from germline, CDR1 is SEHNR and CDR2 is FQNEAQ (reference sequence). V lost 1 base and J 7 bases, leaving 8 bases between the germline ends. The CDR3 spells CASSLEAPNSPLHF. In DNA, the CDR3 is TGTGCCAGCAGCTTAGAAGCGCCGAATTCACCCCTCCACTTT.

On this clone: At one end the junction does not follow the germline gene, possibly because of a read error. This chain connects TRBV5-4 to TRBJ2-1; TRBD2 agrees at 12 bases. The V gene's germline CDR1 is SGHNT and CDR2 YYREEE (reference sequence). This CDR3 has 13 amino acids. The CDR3 nucleotides are TGTGCCAGCAGCTTGGACCGAACTAGCGGGGGGATCTTC. This sequence encodes CASSLDRTSGGIF.

The table lists this clone with a few counts. The J gene is TRBJ1-5, the V gene TRBV6-5, with 7 bases that match TRBD1. J lost 2 bases, V lost 8 bases, and 9 bases had no gene match. Looked up from germline, CDR1 is MNHEY and CDR2 is SVGAGI. The CDR3 runs 15 residues. The CDR3 DNA is TGTGCCAGCCAACAGGGGACAAGGGGCAATCAGCCCCAGCATTTT. Translated, it gives CASQQGTRGNQPQHF.

The genes are TRBV5-6 and TRBJ2-7; possibly TRBD1 for D (6 bases). Per germline, CDR1 SGHDT and CDR2 YYEEEE. CDR3 size: 15 residues. The ends were cut back, 4 bases at V and 1 base at J, with 15 bases in the middle. CDR3 nucleotides: TGTGCCAGCAGCCCGAGGGGGTCCGGATCCTACGAGCAGTACTTC. Amino acids: CASSPRGSGSYEQYF.

The J gene is TRBJ1-1, the V gene TRBV9; D is perhaps TRBD1 (5 bases). In germline, CDR1 is SGDLS, CDR2 YYNGEE. Trimming left V 0 bases short and J 6 bases short, with 18 bases between. This CDR3 comprises 16 residues. CDR3 loop: CASSVVSTGLLAEAFF. CDR3 DNA sequence: TGTGCCAGCAGCGTAGTAAGTACAGGCCTGCTGGCTGAAGCTTTCTTT.

Written as DNA, the CDR3 is TGTGCCAGCAGTTCCGGAATAGCGGGGGGCCATACCGCGCAAGAGACCCAGTACTTC. It specifies CASSSGIAGGHTAQETQYF. The gene calls are TRBV5-8 and TRBJ2-5; 10 bases are a match to TRBD2. V lost 5 bases to trimming and J lost 2 bases; unmatched junction nucleotides: 18. Germline V lookup: CDR1 SGHTS, CDR2 YDEGEE. This CDR3 is built from 19 residues.

This clone was counted a few times. The chain recombines TRBV24-1 with TRBJ1-2; D is unclear. Trimming left V 4 bases short and J 4 bases short, with 9 bases between. The CDR3 loop spans 13 amino acids. Germline lookup yields CDR1 KGHDR and CDR2 SFDVKD. The CDR3 loop reads CATSDSAGYGYTF. CDR3 nucleotides: TGTGCCACCAGTGACTCTGCCGGCTATGGCTACACCTTC.

The genes are TRBV29-1 and TRBJ2-7; maybe TRBD2 (6 bases). CDR3 length equals 12 residues. The germline V and J ends were trimmed by 0 bases and 5 bases, with 8 bases remaining between them. Germline assignment: CDR1 SQVTM and CDR2 ANQGSEA. CDR3 residues: CSVEEWGDEQYF. CDR3 DNA sequence: TGCAGCGTTGAAGAATGGGGGGACGAGCAGTACTTC.

The rearrangement links TRBV6-5 to TRBJ2-7; TRBD2 matches 10 bases. Per germline, CDR1 MNHEY and CDR2 SVGAGI. With V trimmed by 5 bases and J by 5 bases, 6 bases remained unmatched. There are 14 residues in the CDR3. The CDR3 loop reads CASSTAGGFHEQYF. CDR3 bases: TGTGCCAGCAGTACAGCGGGGGGGTTCCACGAGCAGTACTTC.

This chain joins TRBV9 and TRBJ2-3; 10 bases map to TRBD1. CDR1 and CDR2 from the germline V gene are SGDLS and YYNGEE. This CDR3 has 17 amino acids. V lost 0 bases to trimming and J lost 4 bases; unmatched junction nucleotides: 8. The CDR3 nucleotides read TGTGCCAGCAGCGTAGGGGGCGAGACAGGGGGCCCAGATACGCAGTATTTT. Translating gives CASSVGGETGGPDTQYF.

CDR3: CASSLGAENEKLFF. The CDR3 coding sequence is TGTGCCAGCAGCTTAGGGGCAGAAAATGAAAAACTGTTTTTT. V and J are TRBV7-9 and TRBJ1-4; D gene ambiguous. Germline loops: CDR1 SEHNR, CDR2 FQNEAQ (reference sequence). The CDR3 extends over 14 amino acids. Trimming pared 1 base from V and 5 bases from J, leaving 8 bases between. Full variable domain (rest looked up from reference TRBV7-9 and TRBJ1-4): DTGVSQNPRHKITKRGQNVTFRCDPISEHNRLYWYRQTLGQGPEFLTYFQNEAQLEKSRLLSDRFSAERPKGSFSTLEIQRTEQGDSAMYLCASSLGAENEKLFFGSGTQLSVL.

V and J are TRBV7-6 and TRBJ1-6; perhaps TRBD1 as D (5 bases). Trimming pared 5 bases from V and 14 bases from J, leaving 13 bases between. Germline CDR1 reads SGHVS; CDR2 reads FNYEAQ. This CDR3 region has 12 residues. CDR3 loop: CASSPNQGSLHF. The CDR3 DNA reads TGTGCCAGCAGCCCGAACCAGGGATCCCTCCACTTT.

The rearrangement joins TRBV19 to TRBJ2-3; 12 nucleotides match TRBD2. The CDR3 sequence is 15 residues long. V gave up 4 bases and J gave up 4 bases; unmatched junction bases: 3. Germline loops: CDR1 LNHDA, CDR2 SQIVND (reference sequence). CDR3 coding DNA: TGTGCCAGTAGTACCCTAGCGGGGGGGCCAGATACGCAGTATTTT. Its translation: CASSTLAGGPDTQYF.

The chain combines TRBV27 with TRBJ2-5; maybe TRBD2 (6 bases). The tail of the sequence fits TRBJ2-7 better, so the J call may be wrong. Per the germline V gene, CDR1 is MNHEY and CDR2 is SMNVEV (reference sequence). The CDR3 loop spans 15 amino acids. The CDR3, as DNA: TGTGCCAGCAGTCCCGGCGGGGCCGAAAACTACGAGCAGTACTTC. Protein product: CASSPGGAENYEQYF.

V is TRBV10-3 and J is TRBJ2-1, with unresolved D. The CDR3 is 13 amino acids. Germline CDR1 ENHRY, CDR2 SYGVKD. V was clipped by 7 bases and J by 0 bases, with 7 bases between them. Here the CDR3 DNA reads TGTGCCATCACCGCCAGCTCCTACAATGAGCAGTTCTTC. Its translation is CAITASSYNEQFF.

The chain is built from TRBV19 and TRBJ1-3; D may be TRBD1 (5 bases). V was cut by 3 bases and J by 3 bases, with 24 bases left in between. Germline V gene data show CDR1 as LNHDA and CDR2 as SQIVND (reference sequence). The CDR3 extends over 19 amino acids. CDR3 DNA sequence: TGTGCCAGTAGTATGGGGTACAGGACAACTCCCGAAGGTGGAAACACCATATATTTT. Its translation is CASSMGYRTTPEGGNTIYF.

The chain links TRBV19 to TRBJ2-1; 8 bases match TRBD2. V trimming: 4 bases; J trimming: 6 bases; junction bases outside the gene matches: 8. The germline V gene encodes CDR1 LNHDA and CDR2 SQIVND (reference sequence). This CDR3 contains 15 residues. In nucleotides, the CDR3 is TGTGCCAGTAGTAACTCCGGGACTAGGAGCAATGAGCAGTTCTTC. This gives the protein CASSNSGTRSNEQFF.

The rearrangement joins TRBV2 to TRBJ1-2, with a tentative D call TRBD1 (6 bases). CDR3 length: 16 amino acids. Trimming pared 6 bases from V and 2 bases from J, leaving 19 bases between. Per the germline V gene, CDR1 is SNHLY and CDR2 is FYNNEI. The CDR3 DNA reads TGTGCCAGCAGACAGGGAGCCGGGGCGCCGAACTATGGCTACACCTTC. Amino acid sequence: CASRQGAGAPNYGYTF.

This sequence joins TRBV6-2 or TRBV6-3 and TRBJ2-2; 9 bases fit TRBD1. This CDR3 contains 16 residues. Germline V CDR1 and CDR2: MNHEY, SVGEGT. The V and J ends lost 2 bases and 4 bases, in that order; junction bases with no gene match: 5. The CDR3 is CASSYGQGRSTGELFF. The CDR3 coding sequence is TGTGCCAGCAGTTACGGACAGGGGCGGTCCACCGGGGAGCTGTTTTTT.

The chain carries TRBV7-9 and TRBJ1-2; 7 nucleotides align to TRBD1. The CDR3 sequence is 14 residues long. Germline trimming cut 6 bases from V and 4 bases from J; bases unmatched to any gene: 8. Germline values: CDR1 SEHNR, CDR2 FQNEAQ (reference sequence). The CDR3 nucleotides are TGTGCCAGCAGAAAAAGGGACAGTGTCTATGGCTACACCTTC. Translating it yields CASRKRDSVYGYTF.

J is TRBJ2-7 and V is TRBV27, with D possibly TRBD2 on 6 matching bases. Between the trimmed V and J ends, which lost 3 bases and 3 bases, there was a span of 9 bases. The CDR3 consists of 13 residues. Looked up from germline, CDR1 is MNHEY and CDR2 is SMNVEV (reference sequence). The DNA for the CDR3 is TGTGCCAGCAGTTTGCGGGGTTTCTACGAGCAGTACTTC. Protein: CASSLRGFYEQYF.

The chain recombines TRBV18 with TRBJ1-6; TRBD1 is a possible D gene (6 bases). The ends were cut back, 4 bases at V and 5 bases at J, with 18 bases in the middle. This CDR3 comprises 17 residues. Germline lookup yields CDR1 KGHSH and CDR2 LQKENI. Here the CDR3 DNA reads TGTGCCAGCTCACTCACCCAGGACAGAGTACATAATTCACCCCTCCACTTT. Amino acids: CASSLTQDRVHNSPLHF. Filled out from reference TRBV18 and TRBJ1-6, the complete variable domain reads NAGVMQNPRHLVRRRGQEARLRCSPMKGHSHVYWYRQLPEEGLKFMVYLQKENIIDESGMPKERFSAEFPKEGPSILRIQQVVRGDSAAYFCASSLTQDRVHNSPLHFGNGTRLTVT.